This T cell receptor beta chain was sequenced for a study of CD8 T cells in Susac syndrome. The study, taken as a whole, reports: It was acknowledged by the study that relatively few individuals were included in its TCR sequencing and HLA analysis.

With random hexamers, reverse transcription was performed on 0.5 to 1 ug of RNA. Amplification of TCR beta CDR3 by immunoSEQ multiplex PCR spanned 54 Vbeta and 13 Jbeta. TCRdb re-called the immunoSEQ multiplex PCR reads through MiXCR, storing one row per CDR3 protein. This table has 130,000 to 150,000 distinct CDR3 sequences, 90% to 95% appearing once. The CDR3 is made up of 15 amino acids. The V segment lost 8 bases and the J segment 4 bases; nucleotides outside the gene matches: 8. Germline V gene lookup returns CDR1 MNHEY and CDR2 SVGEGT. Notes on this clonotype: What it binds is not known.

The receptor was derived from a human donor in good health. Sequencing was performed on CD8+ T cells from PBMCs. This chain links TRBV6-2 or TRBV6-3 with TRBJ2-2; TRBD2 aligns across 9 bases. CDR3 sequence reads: CASLRTSESTGELFF. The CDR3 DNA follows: TGTGCCAGCCTGAGGACTAGCGAGAGCACCGGGGAGCTGTTTTTT.